This T cell receptor beta chain was sequenced for a study of radiation and T cells in renal cell carcinoma. CDR1 SQVTM and CDR2 ANQGSEA come from the germline V gene. V was pared by 3 bases and J by 4 bases, with 15 bases between. There are 14 residues in the CDR3. The time point: blood 4 weeks post-SBRT, at nephrectomy. The treatment is: 15 Gy SBRT to primary tumor, nephrectomy 4 weeks later. Using immunoSEQ multiplex PCR, the repertoire was profiled, and TCRdb retains in-frame clones only, with some absent. Here the sample spans just over 95,000 clones, 65% to 90% being singletons. The rearrangement joins TRBV29-1 to TRBJ1-1; tentative D call: TRBD1 (5 bases). This TCR came from a man between 60 and 70 years old with renal cell carcinoma. The sequencing here drew on blood, taken from a patient whose treatment included radiotherapy and nephrectomy. The CDR3 reads CSVDTGGLGTEAFF. As DNA, the CDR3 is TGCAGCGTTGACACCGGGGGTCTGGGCACTGAAGCTTTCTTT.